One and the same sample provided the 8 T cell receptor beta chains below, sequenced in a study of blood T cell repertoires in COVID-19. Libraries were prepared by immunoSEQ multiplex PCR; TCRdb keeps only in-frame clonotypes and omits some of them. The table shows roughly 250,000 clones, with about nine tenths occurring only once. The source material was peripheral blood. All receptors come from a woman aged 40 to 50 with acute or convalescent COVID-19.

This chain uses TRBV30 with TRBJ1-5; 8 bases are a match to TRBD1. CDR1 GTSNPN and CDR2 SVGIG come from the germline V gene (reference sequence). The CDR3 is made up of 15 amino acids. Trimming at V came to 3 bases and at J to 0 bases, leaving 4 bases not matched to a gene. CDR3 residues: CAWSADRDSNQPQHF. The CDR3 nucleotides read TGTGCCTGGAGCGCGGACAGGGATAGCAATCAGCCCCAGCATTTT. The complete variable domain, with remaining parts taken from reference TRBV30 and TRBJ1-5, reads SQTIHQWPATLVQPVGSPLSLECTVEGTSNPNLYWYRQAAGRGLQLLFYSVGIGQISSEVPQNLSASRPQDRQFILSSKKLLLSDSGFYLCAWSADRDSNQPQHFGDGTRLSIL.

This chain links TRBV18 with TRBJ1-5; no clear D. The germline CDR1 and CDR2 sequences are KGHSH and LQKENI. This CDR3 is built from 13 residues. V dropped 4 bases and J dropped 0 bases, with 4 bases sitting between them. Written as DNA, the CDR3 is TGTGCCAGCTCACGAGATAGCAATCAGCCCCAGCATTTT. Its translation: CASSRDSNQPQHF.

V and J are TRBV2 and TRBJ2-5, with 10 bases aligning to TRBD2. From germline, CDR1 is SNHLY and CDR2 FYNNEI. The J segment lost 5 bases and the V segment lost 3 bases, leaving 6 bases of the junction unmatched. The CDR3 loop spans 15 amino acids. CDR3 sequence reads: CASSDQRGGSETQYF. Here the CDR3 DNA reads TGTGCCAGCAGTGACCAGCGGGGGGGCAGTGAGACCCAGTACTTC. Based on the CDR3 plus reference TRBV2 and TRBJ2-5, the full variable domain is EPEVTQTPSHQVTQMGQEVILRCVPISNHLYFYWYRQILGQKVEFLVSFYNNEISEKSEIFDDQFSVERPDGSNFTLKIRSTKLEDSAMYFCASSDQRGGSETQYFGPGTRLLVL.

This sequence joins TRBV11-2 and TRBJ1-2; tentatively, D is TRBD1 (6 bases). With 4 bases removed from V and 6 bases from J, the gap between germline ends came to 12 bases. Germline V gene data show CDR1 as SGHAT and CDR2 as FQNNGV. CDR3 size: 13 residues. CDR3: CASSSRQEHGYTF. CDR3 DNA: TGTGCCAGCAGCTCCCGACAGGAGCATGGCTACACCTTC.

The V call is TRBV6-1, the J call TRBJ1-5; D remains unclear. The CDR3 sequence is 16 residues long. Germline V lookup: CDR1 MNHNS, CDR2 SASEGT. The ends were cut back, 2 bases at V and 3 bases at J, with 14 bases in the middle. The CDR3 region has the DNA TGTGCCAGCAGTGAAAATTCCGGCGGAGTCAATCAGCCCCAGCATTTT. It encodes CASSENSGGVNQPQHF.

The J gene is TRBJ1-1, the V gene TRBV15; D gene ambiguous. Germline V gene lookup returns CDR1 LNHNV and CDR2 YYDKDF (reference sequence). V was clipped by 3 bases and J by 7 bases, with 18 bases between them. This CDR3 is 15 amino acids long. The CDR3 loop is CATSRAWEAGGEAFF. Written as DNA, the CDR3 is TGTGCCACCAGCAGGGCCTGGGAGGCCGGAGGTGAAGCTTTCTTT.

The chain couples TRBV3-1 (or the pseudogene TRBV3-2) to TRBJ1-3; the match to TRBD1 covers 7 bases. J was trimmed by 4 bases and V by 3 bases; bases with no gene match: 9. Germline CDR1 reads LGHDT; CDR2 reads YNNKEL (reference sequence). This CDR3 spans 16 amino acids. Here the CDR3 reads CASSQIRGLRGNTIYF. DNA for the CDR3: TGTGCCAGCAGCCAGATAAGGGGGCTACGAGGAAACACCATATATTTT.

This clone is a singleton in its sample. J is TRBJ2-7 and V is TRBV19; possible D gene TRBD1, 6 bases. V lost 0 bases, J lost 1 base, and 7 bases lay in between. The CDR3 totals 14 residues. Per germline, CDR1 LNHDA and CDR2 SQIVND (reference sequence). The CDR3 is CASSIDTGSYEQYV. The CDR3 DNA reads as TGTGCCAGTAGTATAGACACAGGGTCCTACGAGCAGTACGTC.